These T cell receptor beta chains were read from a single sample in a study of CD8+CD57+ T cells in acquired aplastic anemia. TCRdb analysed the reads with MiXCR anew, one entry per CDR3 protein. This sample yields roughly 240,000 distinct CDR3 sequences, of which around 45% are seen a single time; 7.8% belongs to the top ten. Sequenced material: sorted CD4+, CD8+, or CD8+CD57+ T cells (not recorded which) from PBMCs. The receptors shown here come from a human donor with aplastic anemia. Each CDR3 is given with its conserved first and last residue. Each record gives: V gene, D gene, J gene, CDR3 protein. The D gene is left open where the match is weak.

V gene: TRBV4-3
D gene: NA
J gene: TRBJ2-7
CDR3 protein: CASSHGRLSYEQYF

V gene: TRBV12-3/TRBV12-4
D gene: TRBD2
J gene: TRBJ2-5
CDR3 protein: CASSRLAGVGETQYF

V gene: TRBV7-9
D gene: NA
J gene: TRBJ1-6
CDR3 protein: CASSLVEGNSPLHF

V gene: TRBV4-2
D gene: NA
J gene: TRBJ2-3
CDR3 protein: CASSQDLGAADTQYF

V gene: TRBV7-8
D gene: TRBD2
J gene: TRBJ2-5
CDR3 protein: CASSLRGTSVIGGETQYF

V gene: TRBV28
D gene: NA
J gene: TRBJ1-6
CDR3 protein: CASSLLGLGNSPLHF

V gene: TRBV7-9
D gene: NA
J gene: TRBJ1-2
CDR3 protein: CASSLAVQALYGYTF

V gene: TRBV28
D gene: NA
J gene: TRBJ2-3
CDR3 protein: CASSFASSSTDTQYF

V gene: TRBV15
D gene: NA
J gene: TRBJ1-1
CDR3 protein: CATSRDGMNTEAFF

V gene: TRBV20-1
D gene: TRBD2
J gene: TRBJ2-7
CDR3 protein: CAWSASVGLAGGTYEQYF

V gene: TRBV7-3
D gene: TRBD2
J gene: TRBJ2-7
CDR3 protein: CATAERGSYEQYF

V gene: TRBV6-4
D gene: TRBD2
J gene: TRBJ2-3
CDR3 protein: CASSYVGLANTDTQYF

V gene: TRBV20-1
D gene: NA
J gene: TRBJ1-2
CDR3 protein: CSASFGATYGYTF

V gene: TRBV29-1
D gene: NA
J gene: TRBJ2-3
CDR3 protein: CSYDQGVTDTQYF

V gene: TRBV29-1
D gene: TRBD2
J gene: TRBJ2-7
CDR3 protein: CSVVSGGGGYEQYF

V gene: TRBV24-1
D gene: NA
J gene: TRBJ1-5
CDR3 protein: CATSDLRSPNQPQHF

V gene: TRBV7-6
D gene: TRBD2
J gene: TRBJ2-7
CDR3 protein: CASGRGYEQYF

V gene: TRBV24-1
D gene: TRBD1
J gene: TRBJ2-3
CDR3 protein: CATSDYTGTDTDTQYF

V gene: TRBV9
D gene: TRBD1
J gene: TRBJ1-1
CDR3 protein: CASSLFGQGGDTEAFF

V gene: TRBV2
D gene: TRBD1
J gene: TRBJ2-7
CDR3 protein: CASPGQSAYEQYF

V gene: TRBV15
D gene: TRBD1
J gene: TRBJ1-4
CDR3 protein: CATSRLDREGEKLFF

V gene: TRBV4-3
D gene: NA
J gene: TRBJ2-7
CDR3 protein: CASSQDGDPSPYEQYF

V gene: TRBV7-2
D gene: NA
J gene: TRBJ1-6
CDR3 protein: CASSFRIFPLHF

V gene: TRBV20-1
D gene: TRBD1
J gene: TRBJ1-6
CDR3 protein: CSAKTGGDGSPLHF

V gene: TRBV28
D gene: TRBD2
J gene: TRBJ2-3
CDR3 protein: CASRGLAGGNTQYF

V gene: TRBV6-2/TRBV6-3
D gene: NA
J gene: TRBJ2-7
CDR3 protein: CASSYRHRVRPALSYEQYF

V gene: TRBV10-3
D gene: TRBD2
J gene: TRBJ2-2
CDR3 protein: CAAGGGGDTGELFF

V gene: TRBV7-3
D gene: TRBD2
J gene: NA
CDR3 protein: CASSHALTSGASYNEQFF